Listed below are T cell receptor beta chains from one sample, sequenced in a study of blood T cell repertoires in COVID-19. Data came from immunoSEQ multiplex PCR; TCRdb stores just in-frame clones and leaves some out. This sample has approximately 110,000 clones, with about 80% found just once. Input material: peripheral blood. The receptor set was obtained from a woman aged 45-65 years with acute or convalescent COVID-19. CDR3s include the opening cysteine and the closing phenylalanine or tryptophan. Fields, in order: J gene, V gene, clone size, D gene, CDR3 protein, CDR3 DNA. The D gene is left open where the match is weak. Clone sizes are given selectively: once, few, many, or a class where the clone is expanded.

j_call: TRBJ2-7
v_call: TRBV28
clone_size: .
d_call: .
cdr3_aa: CAIHLEGGGLPPYEQYF
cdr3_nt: TGTGCCATCCACCTTGAGGGAGGTGGGCTCCCTCCCTACGAGCAGTACTTC

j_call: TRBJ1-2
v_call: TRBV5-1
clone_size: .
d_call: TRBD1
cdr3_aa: CASRAARGNYGYTF
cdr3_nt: TGCGCCAGCAGGGCTGCCAGGGGGAACTATGGCTACACCTTC

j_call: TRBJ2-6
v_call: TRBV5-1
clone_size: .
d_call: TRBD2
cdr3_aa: CASSLSTSGGTLSGANVLTF
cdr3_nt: TGCGCCAGCAGCTTAAGTACTAGCGGGGGCACCCTCTCCGGGGCCAACGTCCTGACTTTC

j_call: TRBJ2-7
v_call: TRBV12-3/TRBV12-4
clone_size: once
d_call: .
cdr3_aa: CASSFTGEQYF
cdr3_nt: TGTGCCAGCAGCTTCACGGGCGAGCAGTACTTC

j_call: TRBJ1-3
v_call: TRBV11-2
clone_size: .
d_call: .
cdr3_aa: CASSFAGAGTSGNTIYF
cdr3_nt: TGTGCCAGCAGTTTCGCCGGGGCGGGGACCTCTGGAAACACCATATATTTT

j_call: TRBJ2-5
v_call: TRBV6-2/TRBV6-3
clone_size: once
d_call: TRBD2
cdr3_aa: CASSRPSTSGEVKTQYF
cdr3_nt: TGTGCCAGCAGTCGCCCTTCGACTAGCGGGGAGGTTAAGACCCAGTACTTC

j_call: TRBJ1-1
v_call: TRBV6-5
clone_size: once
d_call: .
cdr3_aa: CASSYIRGTEAFF
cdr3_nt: TGTGCCAGCAGTTACATCCGGGGCACTGAAGCTTTCTTT

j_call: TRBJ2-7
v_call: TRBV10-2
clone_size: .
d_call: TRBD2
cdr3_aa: CASSTSGGNIYEQYF
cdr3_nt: TGCGCCAGCTCGACTAGCGGGGGTAATATCTACGAGCAGTACTTC

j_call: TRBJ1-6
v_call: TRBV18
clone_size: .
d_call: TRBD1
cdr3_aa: CASSPTQGDSPLHF
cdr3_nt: TGTGCCAGCTCACCAACCCAGGGGGATTCACCCCTCCACTTT

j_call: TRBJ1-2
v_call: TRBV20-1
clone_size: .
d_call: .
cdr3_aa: CSASDAQGSYGYTF
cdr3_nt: TGCAGTGCTAGTGACGCACAGGGATCATATGGCTACACCTTC

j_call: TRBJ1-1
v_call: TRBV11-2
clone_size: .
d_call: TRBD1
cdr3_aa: CASSLRQGKTEAFF
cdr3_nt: TGTGCCAGCAGCTTAAGACAGGGGAAGACTGAAGCTTTCTTT

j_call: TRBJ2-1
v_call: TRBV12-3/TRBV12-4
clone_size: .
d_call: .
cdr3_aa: CASSYLAGEQFF
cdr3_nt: TGTGCCAGCAGTTATCTAGCAGGTGAGCAGTTCTTC

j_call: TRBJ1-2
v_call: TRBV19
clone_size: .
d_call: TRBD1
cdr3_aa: CASSIPPGDRGGYGYTF
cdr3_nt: TGTGCCAGTAGTATACCACCGGGGGACAGGGGAGGCTATGGCTACACCTTC

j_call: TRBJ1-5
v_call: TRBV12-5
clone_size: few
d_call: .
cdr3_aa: CASGLRENQPQHF
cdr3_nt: TGTGCTAGTGGGTTGAGGGAGAATCAGCCCCAGCATTTT

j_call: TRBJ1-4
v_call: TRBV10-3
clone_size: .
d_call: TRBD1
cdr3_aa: CAISGDRVNEKLFF
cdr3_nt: TGTGCCATCAGTGGGGACAGAGTAAATGAAAAACTGTTTTTT

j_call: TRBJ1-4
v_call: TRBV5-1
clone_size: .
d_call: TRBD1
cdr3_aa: CASSQGQGLEKLFF
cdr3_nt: TGCGCCAGCAGCCAGGGACAGGGACTTGAAAAACTGTTTTTT

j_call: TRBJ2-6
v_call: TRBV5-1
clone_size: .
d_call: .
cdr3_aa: CASSLATGANVLTF
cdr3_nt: TGCGCCAGCAGCTTGGCCACAGGGGCCAACGTCCTGACTTTC

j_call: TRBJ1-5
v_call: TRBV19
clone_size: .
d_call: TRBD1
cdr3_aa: CASSPTGVNQPQHF
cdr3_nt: TGTGCCAGTAGTCCGACAGGGGTAAATCAGCCCCAGCATTTT

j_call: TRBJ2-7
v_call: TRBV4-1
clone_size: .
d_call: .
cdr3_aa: CASSQDGTYEQYF
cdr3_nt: TGCGCCAGCAGCCAAGATGGCACCTACGAGCAGTACTTC

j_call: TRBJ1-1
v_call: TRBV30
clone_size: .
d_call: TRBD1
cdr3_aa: CAWSVPGTGNAFF
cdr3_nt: TGTGCCTGGAGTGTACCCGGGACAGGGAACGCTTTCTTT

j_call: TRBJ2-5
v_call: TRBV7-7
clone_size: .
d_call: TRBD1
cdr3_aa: CASSLGDRGEETQYF
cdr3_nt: TGTGCCAGCAGCTTAGGGGACAGGGGGGAAGAGACCCAGTACTTC

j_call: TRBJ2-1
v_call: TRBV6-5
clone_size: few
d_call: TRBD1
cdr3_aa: CASRPTGGGSEQFF
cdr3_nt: TGTGCCAGCAGACCGACAGGGGGCGGGAGTGAGCAGTTCTTC

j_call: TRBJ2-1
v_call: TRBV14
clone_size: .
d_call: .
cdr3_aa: CASSEVTELDEQFF
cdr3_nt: TGTGCCAGCAGCGAGGTAACTGAGCTAGATGAGCAGTTCTTC

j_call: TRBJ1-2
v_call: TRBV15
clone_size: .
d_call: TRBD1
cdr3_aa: CATSRTTGQVGYGYTF
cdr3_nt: TGTGCCACCAGCAGGACAACAGGACAGGTCGGCTATGGCTACACCTTC

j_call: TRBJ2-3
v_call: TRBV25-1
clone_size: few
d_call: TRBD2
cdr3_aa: CASSVGSGDTDTQYF
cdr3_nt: TGTGCCAGCAGTGTGGGTAGCGGGGACACAGATACGCAGTATTTT

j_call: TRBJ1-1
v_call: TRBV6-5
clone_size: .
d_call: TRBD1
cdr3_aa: CASSYPGQFEAFF
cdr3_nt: TGTGCCAGCAGTTACCCGGGACAGTTTGAAGCTTTCTTT

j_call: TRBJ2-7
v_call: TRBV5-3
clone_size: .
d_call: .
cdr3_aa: CARSLSQRVSYEQYF
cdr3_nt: TGTGCCAGAAGCTTGTCTCAGCGGGTCTCCTACGAGCAGTACTTC

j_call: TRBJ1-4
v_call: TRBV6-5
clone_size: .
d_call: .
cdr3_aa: CASSYSGATNEKLFF
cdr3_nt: TGTGCCAGCAGTTACTCGGGCGCAACTAATGAAAAACTGTTTTTT

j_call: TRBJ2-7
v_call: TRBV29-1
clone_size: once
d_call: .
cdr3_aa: CSVEQSYEQYF
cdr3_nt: TGCAGCGTTGAACAGTCCTACGAGCAGTACTTC

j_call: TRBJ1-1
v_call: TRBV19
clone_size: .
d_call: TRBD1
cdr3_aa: CASSFRTGGAATEAFF
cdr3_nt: TGTGCCAGTAGTTTCCGGACAGGGGGCGCCGCCACTGAAGCTTTCTTT

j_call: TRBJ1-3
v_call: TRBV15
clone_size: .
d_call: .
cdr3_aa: CATSRVGLSGNTIYF
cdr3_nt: TGTGCCACCAGCAGAGTTGGCCTCTCTGGAAACACCATATATTTT

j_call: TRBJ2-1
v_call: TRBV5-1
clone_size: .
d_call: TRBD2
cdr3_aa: CASRTGTNLNNEQFF
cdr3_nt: TGCGCCAGCAGAACCGGGACTAACCTGAACAATGAGCAGTTCTTC

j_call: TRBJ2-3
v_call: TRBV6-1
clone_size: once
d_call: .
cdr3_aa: CASSEVLRDPTDTQYF
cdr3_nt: TGTGCCAGCAGTGAAGTTCTGCGGGACCCCACAGATACGCAGTATTTT

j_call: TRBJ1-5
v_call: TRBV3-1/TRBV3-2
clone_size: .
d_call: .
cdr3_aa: CASSQALNQPQHF
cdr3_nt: TGTGCCAGCAGCCAAGCTTTGAATCAGCCCCAGCATTTT

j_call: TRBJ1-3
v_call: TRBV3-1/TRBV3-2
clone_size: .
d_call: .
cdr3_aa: CASSQGAGHGNTIYF
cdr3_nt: TGTGCCAGCAGCCAAGGGGCAGGGCACGGAAACACCATATATTTT

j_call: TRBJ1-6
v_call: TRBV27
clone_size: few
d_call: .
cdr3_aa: CASSRMPEGYNSPLHF
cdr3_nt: TGTGCCAGCAGTCGGATGCCGGAGGGCTATAATTCACCCCTCCACTTT

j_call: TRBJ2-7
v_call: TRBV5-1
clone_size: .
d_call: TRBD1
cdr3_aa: CASSFGVGGLDEQYF
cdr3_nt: TGCGCCAGCAGCTTTGGGGTAGGGGGCCTGGACGAGCAGTACTTC

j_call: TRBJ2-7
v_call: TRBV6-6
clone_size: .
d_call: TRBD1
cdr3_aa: CASRLDRGRSYEQYF
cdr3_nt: TGTGCCAGCAGACTGGACAGGGGACGATCCTACGAGCAGTACTTC

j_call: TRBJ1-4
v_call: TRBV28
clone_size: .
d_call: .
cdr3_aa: CASRPGGTNEKLFF
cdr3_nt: TGTGCCAGCAGACCTGGGGGGACCAATGAAAAACTGTTTTTT

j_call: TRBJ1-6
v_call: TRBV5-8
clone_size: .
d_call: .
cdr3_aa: CASSHFVRTGSYNSPLHF
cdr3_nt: TGTGCCAGCAGCCACTTCGTTAGGACGGGATCCTATAATTCACCCCTCCACTTT

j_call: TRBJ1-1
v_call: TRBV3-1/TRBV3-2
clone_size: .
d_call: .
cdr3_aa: CASSQDPRGNTEAFF
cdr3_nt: TGTGCCAGCAGCCAAGATCCCCGAGGGAACACTGAAGCTTTCTTT